Presented here are 27 T cell receptor beta chains from one specimen sequenced in a study of patients and donors after allogeneic stem cell transplantation. In TCRdb, the RT-PCR reads were re-called with MiXCR into one record per CDR3 protein. The sample consists of around 7,100 distinct CDR3 sequences, 9.5% to 15% of them appearing once. The sequencing input was blood, either unsorted or a sorted T cell fraction (not recorded which). These receptors all come from a human donor who was either an allogeneic HSCT recipient or a stem cell or donor lymphocyte infusion donor (not recorded which). It is not recorded whose cells these are; they may come from a transplant donor.

The chain links TRBV24-1 to TRBJ2-3; tentatively, D is TRBD1 (5 bases). The CDR3 has 12 residues. The V gene lost 4 bases and the J gene lost 10 bases, with 11 bases spanning the gap. The germline V gene encodes CDR1 KGHDR and CDR2 SFDVKD. The DNA for the CDR3 is TGTGCCACCAGTGACCCAGGGAAGCCGCAGTATTTT. It specifies CATSDPGKPQYF.

This chain links TRBV7-3 with TRBJ2-1; TRBD1 matches 7 bases. The V gene's germline CDR1 is SGHTA and CDR2 FQGTGA. The CDR3 is 15 amino acids. The junction had 5 bases not matched to a gene; V was cut back by 2 bases and J by 4 bases. CDR3 nucleotide sequence: TGTGCCAGCAGCTTATCTCCGGGACAGTACAATGAGCAGTTCTTC. Protein sequence: CASSLSPGQYNEQFF.

This chain joins TRBV19 and TRBJ2-1, with D tentatively TRBD2 (6 bases). The CDR3 has 14 amino acids. V was shortened by 6 bases and J by 6 bases, with 15 bases between the two germline ends. Germline V gene lookup returns CDR1 LNHDA and CDR2 SQIVND (reference sequence). In nucleotides, the CDR3 is TGTGCCAGTAGAGTGGGGGGAAAAGGCAATGAGCAGTTCTTC. It translates to CASRVGGKGNEQFF. The full variable domain, completed using reference TRBV19 and TRBJ2-1, is DGGITQSPKYLFRKEGQNVTLSCEQNLNHDAMYWYRQDPGQGLRLIYYSQIVNDFQKGDIAEGYSVSREKKESFPLTVTSAQKNPTAFYLCASRVGGKGNEQFFGPGTRLTVL.

In this sample, this clonotype turned up many times. This sequence joins TRBV7-2 and TRBJ2-3, with 7 bases fitting TRBD2. With 8 bases clipped from V and 2 bases from J, the junction kept 13 bases outside the gene matches. In germline, CDR1 is SGHTA, CDR2 FQGNSA. The CDR3 length is 16 residues. Here the CDR3 reads CASGPFQRGITDTQYF. CDR3 coding DNA: TGTGCCAGCGGACCCTTTCAGCGGGGAATCACAGATACGCAGTATTTT.

In its sample, this clonotype was seen many times. V gene TRBV19 combines with J gene TRBJ1-6; 7 bases are shared with TRBD1. CDR3 length: 14 residues. CDR1 and CDR2 from the germline V gene are LNHDA and SQIVND (reference sequence). V was pared by 7 bases and J by 7 bases, with 7 bases of the junction left unmatched. This CDR3 is CASTMTGSNSPLHF. CDR3 sequence (DNA): TGTGCCAGTACCATGACAGGGTCCAATTCACCCCTCCACTTT.

This clonotype was observed a handful of times. V is TRBV15 and J is TRBJ2-2; no clear D gene. Germline CDR1 LNHNV, CDR2 YYDKDF (reference sequence). The ends were cut back, 1 base at V and 6 bases at J, with 12 bases in the middle. The CDR3 is 15 residues long. CDR3 in DNA: TGTGCCACCAGCAGAGGGCACCTTGGGGCCGGGGAGCTGTTTTTT. Translation: CATSRGHLGAGELFF.

This clonotype was counted a few times. J is TRBJ2-2 and V is TRBV19, with D possibly TRBD1 on 6 matching bases. The germline V gene has CDR1 LNHDA and CDR2 SQIVND (reference sequence). V dropped 8 bases and J dropped 4 bases, with 8 bases sitting between them. CDR3 size: 12 residues. The CDR3 sequence is CASGQTTGELFF. The CDR3 coding sequence is TGTGCCAGTGGACAGACCACCGGGGAGCTGTTTTTT.

The gene calls are TRBV29-1 and TRBJ2-5; tentative D call: TRBD2 (5 bases). The V end lost 0 bases, the J end lost 1 base, and 15 bases lay between the germline ends. Germline V gene data show CDR1 as SQVTM and CDR2 as ANQGSEA. This CDR3 has 16 amino acids. The CDR3 loop is CSVEDMLRRSQETQYF. As DNA, the CDR3 is TGCAGCGTTGAAGATATGTTGCGGAGGAGCCAAGAGACCCAGTACTTC. Full variable domain (remainder filled in from reference TRBV29-1 and TRBJ2-5): SAVISQKPSRDICQRGTSLTIQCQVDSQVTMMFWYRQQPGQSLTLIATANQGSEATYESGFVIDKFPISRPNLTFSTLTVSNMSPEDSSIYLCSVEDMLRRSQETQYFGPGTRLLVL.

This clonotype is medium-sized (0.01 to 0.1%) in the sample. CDR3 DNA: TGTGCCACCAGTGAGGTAGGGGAGGGATACAATGAGCAGTTCTTC. This translates into CATSEVGEGYNEQFF. J is TRBJ2-1 and V is TRBV24-1; 7 positions agree with TRBD2. This CDR3 spans 15 amino acids. After removal of 4 bases from V and 4 bases from J, the junction contained 6 bases not matched to a gene. Germline CDR1 KGHDR, CDR2 SFDVKD.

In its sample, this clonotype was seen many times. The V gene is TRBV18, the J gene TRBJ2-3, with a tentative D call TRBD1 (5 bases). With 3 bases removed from V and 7 bases from J, the gap between germline ends came to 17 bases. The CDR3 length is 15 residues. Per the germline V gene, CDR1 is KGHSH and CDR2 is LQKENI. CDR3 nucleotides: TGTGCCAGCTCACCTGACTGGGAAAGGGGTAATACGCAGTATTTT. Translation: CASSPDWERGNTQYF.

This clonotype was counted between two and nine times. The chain is built from TRBV7-9 and TRBJ2-5; no clear D gene. The CDR3 covers 12 residues. In germline, CDR1 is SEHNR, CDR2 FQNEAQ (reference sequence). Trimming removed 4 bases at V and 5 bases at J, with 8 bases between. CDR3 loop: CASSWIDETQYF. The CDR3, as DNA: TGTGCCAGCAGCTGGATTGATGAGACCCAGTACTTC.

Only a few counts were recorded for this clonotype. V is TRBV11-3 and J is TRBJ2-1; maybe TRBD2 (6 bases). The CDR3 consists of 14 residues. V lost 1 base and J 6 bases, leaving 10 bases between the germline ends. CDR1 and CDR2 (germline): SGHNT, YENEEA. The CDR3 DNA sequence: TGTGCCAGCAGCTTAGTCGTTAGCGGCAATGAGCAGTTCTTC. Translation gives CASSLVVSGNEQFF.

This clonotype appeared many times. The chain employs TRBV5-1 and TRBJ2-3, with no clear D. This CDR3 region has 13 residues. Trimming pared 0 bases from V and 4 bases from J, leaving 6 bases between. Germline V gene sequence: CDR1 SGHRS, CDR2 YFSETQ. This chain's CDR3 is CASSLGQSDTQYF. The DNA for the CDR3 is TGCGCCAGCAGCTTGGGGCAGTCAGATACGCAGTATTTT.

This chain links TRBV14 with TRBJ1-3; the match to TRBD1 covers 7 bases. Germline V gene sequence: CDR1 SGHDN, CDR2 FVKESK. The CDR3 totals 16 residues. V was pared by 2 bases and J by 0 bases, with 4 bases of the junction left unmatched. CDR3 protein: CASSQLQGSSGNTIYF. The DNA of the CDR3 is TGTGCCAGCAGCCAACTACAGGGGAGCTCTGGAAACACCATATATTTT.

This clonotype was detected ten times or more. The chain joins TRBV6-6 to TRBJ2-5; 9 positions agree with TRBD1. V was clipped by 2 bases and J by 1 base; unmatched bases: 5. The CDR3 covers 16 residues. In germline, CDR1 is MNHNY, CDR2 SVGAGI (reference sequence). The CDR3 coding sequence is TGTGCCAGCAGTTACAAACGGACAGGGGTCCAAGAGACCCAGTACTTC. As protein: CASSYKRTGVQETQYF.

This clonotype was observed a few times. The rearrangement joins TRBV6-2 or TRBV6-3 to TRBJ2-7; TRBD2 matches at 10 bases. V lost 7 bases, J lost 1 base, and 7 bases stayed unmatched. Per germline, CDR1 MNHEY and CDR2 SVGEGT. The CDR3 loop spans 15 amino acids. The CDR3 reads CASIALAGVSYEQYF. Written as DNA, the CDR3 is TGTGCCAGCATCGCTCTAGCGGGAGTATCCTACGAGCAGTACTTC.

There are many counts of this clonotype. J is TRBJ1-2 and V is TRBV4-3, with 9 nucleotides matching TRBD1. Germline CDR1 is LGHNA and CDR2 is YSLEER. Germline trimming cut 0 bases from V and 7 bases from J; bases unmatched to any gene: 9. The CDR3 loop spans 16 amino acids. DNA of the CDR3: TGCGCCAGCAGCCAAGATTCAGGGACAGGGCAGAGTGGCTACACCTTC. Translating gives CASSQDSGTGQSGYTF.

This clonotype has a count of ten or more. The chain is built from TRBV5-1 and TRBJ2-7, with D uncertain. V was clipped by 0 bases and J by 3 bases, with 7 bases between them. CDR1 and CDR2 (germline): SGHRS, YFSETQ. The CDR3 length is 13 residues. Here the CDR3 reads CASSLGALYEQYF. CDR3 coding DNA: TGCGCCAGCAGCTTGGGGGCGCTCTACGAGCAGTACTTC.

V gene TRBV9 combines with J gene TRBJ2-7; the D call may be TRBD1 or TRBD2 (5 bases each). Trimming pared 0 bases from V and 5 bases from J, leaving 15 bases between. The germline gives CDR1 SGDLS, CDR2 YYNGEE. The CDR3 consists of 15 residues. CDR3: CASSVVLGTRHEQYF. CDR3 nucleotide sequence: TGTGCCAGCAGCGTAGTCCTCGGGACCCGCCACGAGCAGTACTTC.

At least ten counts were recorded for this clonotype. The gene calls are TRBV7-9 and TRBJ1-4; D might be TRBD1 (5 bases). This CDR3 is 15 amino acids long. The V end was cut by 5 bases, the J end by 3 bases, with 13 bases between. Germline-derived CDR1 and CDR2 are SEHNR and FQNEAQ (reference sequence). This chain's CDR3 is CASSPYAGANEKLFF. CDR3 nucleotides: TGTGCCAGCAGCCCCTACGCGGGGGCTAATGAAAAACTGTTTTTT.

J is TRBJ2-7 and V is TRBV7-9; no reliable D call. Trimming cost V 2 bases and J 6 bases, with 11 bases left between them. The CDR3 sequence is 13 residues long. Germline CDR1 reads SEHNR; CDR2 reads FQNEAQ (reference sequence). The chain's CDR3 is CASSLRPFSEQYF. The CDR3 DNA reads as TGTGCCAGCAGCTTACGGCCGTTTAGCGAGCAGTACTTC.

The rearrangement uses TRBV4-3 and TRBJ2-1; D possibly corresponds to TRBD1 (5 bases). V was cut by 4 bases and J by 3 bases, with 13 bases left in between. The CDR3 is 15 amino acids. Looked up from germline, CDR1 is LGHNA and CDR2 is YSLEER. The chain's CDR3 is CASSPMLGDYNEQFF. DNA of the CDR3: TGCGCCAGCAGCCCTATGCTAGGGGACTACAATGAGCAGTTCTTC.

This clonotype was counted at least ten times. This chain links TRBV12-3 or TRBV12-4 with TRBJ1-1; 7 bases agree with TRBD1. There are 12 residues in the CDR3. The ends lost 6 bases at V and 11 bases at J; junction bases unmatched: 9. The CDR3 DNA sequence: TGTGCCAGCAGCGTTAGCAGGGGGGCGGCTTTCTTT. Translated, it gives CASSVSRGAAFF.

In its sample, this clonotype was seen many times. This chain joins TRBV13 and TRBJ1-1; tentatively, D is TRBD1 (5 bases). V was cut by 5 bases and J by 0 bases, with 22 bases left in between. Germline CDR1 reads PRHDT; CDR2 reads FYEKMQ (reference sequence). The CDR3 runs to 18 residues. CDR3 bases: TGTGCCAGCAGCCAAGACCTAAGGGAAGGGACCATGAACACTGAAGCTTTCTTT. Protein product: CASSQDLREGTMNTEAFF.

At least ten counts were recorded for this clonotype. The chain combines TRBV10-3 with TRBJ1-5, with 7 bases fitting TRBD1. In germline, CDR1 is ENHRY, CDR2 SYGVKD. V dropped 8 bases and J dropped 5; count of bases not matched to a gene: 6. The CDR3 runs 13 residues. The CDR3 coding sequence is TGTGCCATCGGTTTCGACAGGGATCAGCCCCAGCATTTT. It specifies CAIGFDRDQPQHF.

This clonotype was recorded at least ten times. V and J are TRBV7-2 and TRBJ2-5; D gene uncertain. In germline, CDR1 is SGHTA, CDR2 FQGNSA. The CDR3 extends over 13 amino acids. The V gene lost 5 bases and the J gene lost 5 bases, with 12 bases spanning the gap. CDR3 sequence: CASSLSNTETQYF. The DNA for the CDR3 is TGTGCCAGCAGCCTAAGTAATACGGAGACCCAGTACTTC.

At least ten counts were recorded for this clonotype. This chain connects TRBV7-3 to TRBJ2-2; D may be TRBD2 (6 bases). Germline lookup yields CDR1 SGHTA and CDR2 FQGTGA. V was pared by 5 bases and J by 0 bases, with 16 bases between. The CDR3 is 17 amino acids. The CDR3 loop is CASSPRVGSPNTGELFF. CDR3 nucleotides: TGTGCCAGCAGCCCACGGGTCGGGAGCCCGAACACCGGGGAGCTGTTTTTT.